This note documents a single TCR beta chain sequence. Its antigen is undetermined. The V gene's germline CDR1 is MGHDK and CDR2 SYGVNS. This CDR3 region has 18 residues. Trimming at V came to 7 bases and at J to 5 bases, leaving 21 bases not matched to a gene. This entry belongs to a study of T cell responses to AZD1222 COVID-19 vaccine. Whole-study results and caveats: It was only 6 or 7 AZD1222 recipients who were seropositive at baseline. Variant regions that are unmutated are reportedly the target of nearly half of spike-specific TCRs.

TCRdb's copy holds only in-frame clones and misses some; the assay was immunoSEQ multiplex PCR. The data show more than 95,000 clones, 88% seen once. This chain connects TRBV25-1 to TRBJ2-3, with TRBD2 matching over 7 bases. This clonotype originated in an adult in good health. This sample comprised peripheral blood, obtained on day 0 of AZD1222 vaccination. Written as DNA, the CDR3 is TGTGCCAGCACCCTAGGGAAACTAGCGAACTCGAAGGGAGATACGCAGTATTTT. As protein: CASTLGKLANSKGDTQYF.